Listed below are T cell receptor beta chains from one sample, sequenced in a study of CD8 T cells in ankylosing spondylitis. TCRdb recomputed calls from the 5' RACE reads with MiXCR, one row per CDR3 protein. The profile covers 210,000 or so distinct CDR3 sequences, with roughly 25% appearing a single time and about 6.9% taken by the ten largest. Input material: blood, either unsorted or a sorted T cell fraction (not recorded which). The receptor source for this set is a male donor with ankylosing spondylitis or in good health (not recorded which). Both conserved end residues are part of each CDR3. D genes are given only for firm matches. The size of a clone is reported for some rows only, either as once, few or many, or as a class for expanded clones.

v_call,j_call,d_call,clone_size,cdr3_nt,cdr3_aa
TRBV7-2,TRBJ2-1,TRBD2,many,TGTGCCATCAAAGGCGGGAGCTCCTACAATGAGCAGTTCTTC,CAIKGGSSYNEQFF
TRBV6-1,TRBJ2-5,TRBD1,NA,TGTGCCAGCAGGCCTACCAGGGGGCAGGAGACCCAGTACTTC,CASRPTRGQETQYF
TRBV20-1,TRBJ1-5,NA,NA,TGCAGTGCTACGGAGCGGTTCAATCAGCCCCAGCATTTT,CSATERFNQPQHF
TRBV29-1,TRBJ2-3,NA,many,TGCAGCGTTGATCGGCCAGGGGTCGCAGATACGCAGTATTTT,CSVDRPGVADTQYF
TRBV20-1,TRBJ1-5,NA,NA,TGCAGTGCTGTGGCCGAGATGGCCCAGCATTTT,CSAVAEMAQHF
TRBV10-3,TRBJ2-7,NA,NA,TGTGCCACCCGAGAGGCGGTTTCCTACGAGCAGTACTTC,CATREAVSYEQYF
TRBV20-1,TRBJ2-5,NA,many,TGCAGTGCTAGGGAAGGGACCTTGGGGGAGACCCAGTACTTC,CSAREGTLGETQYF
TRBV5-1,TRBJ2-3,NA,many,TGCGCCAGCAGCTTGACGGGGGATACGCAGTATTTT,CASSLTGDTQYF
TRBV5-6,TRBJ1-5,TRBD1,many,TGTGCCAGCAGCCGGAGACAGGGGGTACAGCCCCAGCATTTT,CASSRRQGVQPQHF
TRBV29-1,TRBJ2-4,TRBD2,few,TGCAGCGTTGAAGATTGGAGGGGGAAAACTAGCGGAGCCAAAAACATTCAGTACTTC,CSVEDWRGKTSGAKNIQYF
TRBV25-1,TRBJ2-7,TRBD1,NA,TGTGCCATTTCGGACAGGGGATGGTCTACGGAGCAGTACTTC,CAISDRGWSTEQYF
TRBV12-3/TRBV12-4,TRBJ2-1,NA,once,TGTGCCAGCAGTCAGCAGGGGGAGGTTAGAAATGAGCAGTTCTTC,CASSQQGEVRNEQFF
TRBV5-1,TRBJ2-7,NA,few,TGCGCCAGCAGCACTGACCTCTACGAGCAGTACTTC,CASSTDLYEQYF
TRBV12-3/TRBV12-4,TRBJ2-7,NA,many,TGTGCCAGCAGTTTGGCAGTCTACGAGCAGTACTTC,CASSLAVYEQYF
TRBV20-1,TRBJ2-1,NA,NA,TGCAGTGCTAGAGATTGGGTAGCGTGGAGCTCCTACAATGAGCAGTTCTTC,CSARDWVAWSSYNEQFF
TRBV5-3,TRBJ2-6,NA,few,TGTGCCATGGGCCTTGGTACTGGGGCTGGGGCCAACGTCCTGACTTTC,CAMGLGTGAGANVLTF
TRBV4-1,TRBJ1-2,TRBD1,many,TGCGCCAGCAGCCAAGACAGGGACAGTTATGGCTACACCTTC,CASSQDRDSYGYTF
TRBV5-1,TRBJ2-5,NA,few,TGCGCCAGCAGCCCCGGGAGTGAAGAGACCCAGTACTTC,CASSPGSEETQYF
TRBV4-3,TRBJ1-2,TRBD1,many,TGCGCCAGCAGCCAAGCTAGGGACAGGGGGCGCGATGGCTACACCTTC,CASSQARDRGRDGYTF
TRBV20-1,TRBJ2-7,NA,NA,TGCAGTGCTAGAGTGGGCAGCTCCGAGCAGTACTTC,CSARVGSSEQYF
TRBV19,TRBJ2-5,NA,NA,TGTGCCAGTAGTGATAGCGGCCAAGAGACCCAGTACTTC,CASSDSGQETQYF
TRBV4-3,TRBJ2-7,NA,many,TGCGCCAGCAGCCAAGTCCGATCCTCCGCCTACGAGCAGTACTTC,CASSQVRSSAYEQYF
TRBV25-1,TRBJ2-7,TRBD2,many,TGTGCCAGCAGCACTAGCGGGGGCTCCTACGAGCAGTACTTC,CASSTSGGSYEQYF
TRBV14,TRBJ2-7,NA,many,TGTGCCAGCAGCCCAAGCCCTAGCGCACCCTACGAGCAGTACTTC,CASSPSPSAPYEQYF
TRBV6-1,TRBJ2-6,NA,NA,TGTGCCAGCAGAATAACAGGGTCTGGGGCCAACGTCCTGACTTTC,CASRITGSGANVLTF
TRBV2,TRBJ1-5,NA,many,TGTGCCAGCAGTGTGGGTGGCCAGCCCCAGCATTTT,CASSVGGQPQHF
TRBV29-1,TRBJ2-7,TRBD1,NA,TGCAGCGTTGCGATTGACAGGGACGAGCAGTACTTC,CSVAIDRDEQYF
TRBV4-2,TRBJ1-3,TRBD1,NA,TGTGCCAGCAGCCAAGTGGACAGGGATGGAAACACCATATATTTT,CASSQVDRDGNTIYF
TRBV29-1,TRBJ1-2,TRBD1,many,TGCAGCTCCTGGACAGGGTATGGCTACACCTTC,CSSWTGYGYTF
TRBV12-3/TRBV12-4,TRBJ2-4,NA,many,TGTGCCAGCAGTGCCTCAATTCTAGCCAAAAACATTCAGTACTTC,CASSASILAKNIQYF
TRBV7-2,TRBJ2-1,NA,few,TGTGCCAGCAGCCGTTCCAAGACTGAAGAGCAGTTCTTC,CASSRSKTEEQFF
TRBV5-5,TRBJ2-1,NA,NA,TGTGCCAGCAGCTTGTACCCAAGCTCCTACAATGAGCAGTTCTTC,CASSLYPSSYNEQFF
TRBV9,TRBJ2-3,TRBD2,NA,TGTGCCAGCAGCGTAGCTTTTGGGACTAACACAGATACGCAGTATTTT,CASSVAFGTNTDTQYF
TRBV5-1,TRBJ2-1,NA,NA,TGCGCCAGCAGCTCAAGGACCTACCACAATGAGCAGTTCTTC,CASSSRTYHNEQFF
TRBV25-1,TRBJ2-2,NA,few,TGTGCCAGCACACACGGAGAGGCCGGGGAGCTGTTTTTT,CASTHGEAGELFF
TRBV29-1,TRBJ1-1,NA,many,TGCAGCGTTGATCTAGGGGGTGGAGGGAACACTGAAGCTTTCTTT,CSVDLGGGGNTEAFF
TRBV5-1,TRBJ2-5,NA,many,TGCGCCAGCAGCGAGACAGGTACAGAGACCCAGTACTTC,CASSETGTETQYF
TRBV21-1,TRBJ2-1,NA,few,TGTGCCAGGGCCCCAAACTCCTACAATGAGCAGTTCTTC,CARAPNSYNEQFF
TRBV20-1,TRBJ2-1,TRBD2,NA,TGCAGTGCTAGTCGCCTAGCGGGAGGGCCCAATGAGCAGTTCTTC,CSASRLAGGPNEQFF
TRBV12-3/TRBV12-4,TRBJ2-1,NA,few,TGTGCCAGCGTCGGAGGCGGGTACAATGAGCAGTTCTTC,CASVGGGYNEQFF
TRBV3-1,TRBJ1-5,NA,many,TGTGCCAGCAGCCAAGGACGGATCAATCAGCCCCAGCATTTT,CASSQGRINQPQHF
TRBV20-1,TRBJ1-5,TRBD1,NA,TGCAGTTCCGGGACAGGGTCCGTGAATCAGCCCCAGCATTTT,CSSGTGSVNQPQHF
TRBV4-1,TRBJ2-1,NA,many,TGCGCCAGCAGCCAAGAAAAGCTCTCCTACAATGAGCAGTTCTTC,CASSQEKLSYNEQFF
TRBV10-3,TRBJ2-7,TRBD2,many,TGTGCCATCCGAGGGGCGGGGGTCTACGAGCAGTACTTC,CAIRGAGVYEQYF
TRBV14,TRBJ2-7,NA,many,TGTGCCAGCAGCCAAGGCGGCGGGATGAGCTCCTACGAGCAGTACTTC,CASSQGGGMSSYEQYF
TRBV9,TRBJ2-1,NA,NA,TGTGCCAGCAGCGTAGCTTACGATCCATCCTACAATGAGCAGTTCTTC,CASSVAYDPSYNEQFF